This TCR beta chain was captured in a study of control samples from healthy donors and cancer patients. Germline V gene lookup returns CDR1 SGHTA and CDR2 FQGNSA. There are 15 residues in the CDR3. The V gene lost 3 bases and the J gene lost 0 bases, with 11 bases spanning the gap. Assay used: immunoSEQ multiplex PCR; TCRdb lists only in-frame clones, some missing. Of under 150,000 clones listed, about 92% are singletons. V is TRBV7-2 and J is TRBJ2-5; D gene ambiguous. Specimen: PBMCs. The TCR comes from a man over 45 with head and neck cancer. CDR3 sequence reads: CASSFKGRYQETQYF. The CDR3 DNA follows: TGTGCCAGCAGCTTCAAAGGCCGGTACCAAGAGACCCAGTACTTC.